The clone carrying this T cell receptor (beta chain) was counted between two and nine times. The data were produced by immunoSEQ multiplex PCR, yet TCRdb's version contains in-frame clones alone and is incomplete. The table includes roughly 67,000 clones, roughly 98% detected once. This entry comes from a study of technical replicates of blood from a few donors. V lost 4 bases and J lost 1; bases outside the gene matches: 9. Germline V gene data show CDR1 as KGHSH and CDR2 as LQKENI. The CDR3 sequence is 16 residues long. The TCR sequence derives from a human donor in good health. The gene calls are TRBV18 and TRBJ2-7, with 8 bases identical to TRBD1. The specimen sequenced was T cells isolated from PBMCs. The CDR3, as DNA: TGTGCCAGCTCACACCCGGACAGGGCAGGATCCTACGAGCAGTACTTC. Protein product: CASSHPDRAGSYEQYF.